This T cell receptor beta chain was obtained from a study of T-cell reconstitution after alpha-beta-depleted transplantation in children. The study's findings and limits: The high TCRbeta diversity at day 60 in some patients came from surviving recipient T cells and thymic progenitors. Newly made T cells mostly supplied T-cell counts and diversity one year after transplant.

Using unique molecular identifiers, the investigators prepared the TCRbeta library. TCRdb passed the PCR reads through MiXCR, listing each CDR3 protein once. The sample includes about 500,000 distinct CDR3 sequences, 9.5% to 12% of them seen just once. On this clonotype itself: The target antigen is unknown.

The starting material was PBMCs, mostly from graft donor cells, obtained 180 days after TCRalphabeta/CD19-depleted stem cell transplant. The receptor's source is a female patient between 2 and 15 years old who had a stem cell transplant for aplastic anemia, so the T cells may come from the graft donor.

CDR3 nucleotides: TGTGCCAGCAGTTTAGCGCAAGGGCAGCCCCAGCATTTT. Translated: CASSLAQGQPQHF. The V call is TRBV12-3 or TRBV12-4, the J call TRBJ1-5; D gene ambiguous. V shed 0 bases and J shed 7 bases, with 7 bases lying between them. The CDR3 is 13 amino acids.